This T cell receptor (beta chain) comes out of a study of T-cell reconstitution after alpha-beta-depleted transplantation in children. Study conclusions and caveats: Diversity and T-cell counts at one year after transplant derived mostly from new T cells. Several hundred expanded graft clones reportedly gave rise to the alpha-beta T cells present about two months after transplant.

The CDR3 runs 15 residues. Germline CDR1 and CDR2: SGHRS and YFSETQ. The junction had 8 bases not matched to a gene; V was cut back by 3 bases and J by 4 bases. As for this clonotype: What it binds is not known.

Unique molecular identifiers were built into the TCRbeta library. From the PCR reads, TCRdb called clonotypes with MiXCR, one entry per CDR3 protein. The data show some 840,000 distinct CDR3 sequences, roughly 15% seen once. This TCR came from a male patient aged 10 to 17 who had a stem cell transplant for acute lymphoblastic leukemia, so the T cells may come from the graft donor. Sequencing used PBMCs, mostly from graft donor cells, obtained 360 days after TCRalphabeta/CD19-depleted stem cell transplant. This sequence joins TRBV5-1 and TRBJ1-2, with 8 bases that match TRBD1. CDR3 loop: CASSWGTGRTYGYTF. The CDR3 bases are TGCGCCAGCAGCTGGGGGACAGGCCGTACCTATGGCTACACCTTC.